This is a list of T cell receptor beta chains from one sample in a study of blood T cell repertoires in COVID-19. Sequencing was performed with immunoSEQ multiplex PCR; in TCRdb, only in-frame clones are kept and a portion is missing. The sample carries 23,000 or so clones, approximately 90% recorded once. Sequencing was done on a sample of peripheral blood. These receptors originate from a man in his 70s with active COVID-19. Each CDR3 is given with its conserved first and last residue. The order of the fields is clone size, V gene, CDR3 length, J gene, CDR3 protein. Clone size is shown for a subset of rows, as once, few, many or a class of expanded clone.

>-|TRBV7-8|16|TRBJ2-1
CASSFSSRSSYNEQFF
>-|TRBV3-1/TRBV3-2|13|TRBJ1-2
CASSPQVNYGYTF
>-|TRBV3-1/TRBV3-2|14|TRBJ2-3
CASSQVQRPDTQYF
>few|TRBV5-1|15|TRBJ1-3
CASSLGTVYGNTIYF
>-|TRBV5-4|18|TRBJ1-1
CASTTGGGQGGVGTEAFF
>-|TRBV18|15|TRBJ2-2
CASSPREDTSGELFF
>-|TRBV28|14|TRBJ1-1
CASSFRRMNTEAFF
>-|TRBV3-1/TRBV3-2|17|TRBJ2-5
CASSQDRTRDYQETQYF
>-|TRBV7-8|13|TRBJ1-1
CASSTSGDTEAFF
>once|TRBV7-2|17|TRBJ2-5
CASSLVPVGASGETQYF
>-|TRBV4-2|20|TRBJ2-1
CASSQKTGGLLAGAGNEQFF
>-|TRBV7-9|12|TRBJ1-1
CASSSLGPEAFF
>once|TRBV2|15|TRBJ2-7
CASSPQVGAPYEQYF
>-|TRBV5-1|15|TRBJ2-2
CASSPRLEAPGELFF
>-|TRBV3-1/TRBV3-2|12|TRBJ1-1
CASSQDQGEAFF
>-|TRBV11-2|17|TRBJ1-2
CASSLERGRGGRHGYTF
>-|TRBV24-1|11|TRBJ2-1
CATSRGQEQFF
>-|TRBV18|14|TRBJ1-1
CASSPTWANTEAFF
>-|TRBV5-4|12|TRBJ2-3
CASSPRVGTQYF
>-|TRBV5-6|16|TRBJ2-1
CASSPGLAESYNEQFF
>-|TRBV27|16|TRBJ1-1
CASSSSQGWRNTEAFF
>-|TRBV6-6|11|TRBJ2-3
CASSLRDTQYF
>-|TRBV5-1|14|TRBJ2-2
CASSPDSHTGELFF
>-|TRBV18|16|TRBJ2-1
CASSPAGLAGGGEQFF
>-|TRBV2|15|TRBJ2-3
CASGTRELGTDTQYF
>-|TRBV19|15|TRBJ1-5
CASEEDRVVDQPQHF
>-|TRBV29-1|14|TRBJ2-4
CSVAMTVAKNIQYF
>-|TRBV5-6|15|TRBJ1-5
CASSFMGGEGQPQHF
>-|TRBV7-6|15|TRBJ2-7
CASSPRQEGVHEQYF
>-|TRBV4-1|14|TRBJ2-1
CASSRRTSNNEQFF
>-|TRBV6-2/TRBV6-3|16|TRBJ2-7
CASSYVVSGGANEQYF
>once|TRBV5-1|16|TRBJ2-7
CASSLFSTGESYEQYF
>-|TRBV20-1|15|TRBJ2-7
CSASRPASAGYEQYF
>-|TRBV6-5|15|TRBJ1-5
CASYRDRGGNQPQHF
>-|TRBV2|15|TRBJ1-2
CASRRDRGGGYGYTF
>once|TRBV4-1|16|TRBJ2-3
CASSQDLAGGLDTQYF
>-|TRBV5-6|17|TRBJ2-3
CASSLESGRGFKDTQYF
>-|TRBV7-6|16|TRBJ2-1
CASSLARDRGQDEQFF
>-|TRBV15|14|TRBJ2-1
CATSREYVSNEQFF
>-|TRBV4-1|16|TRBJ1-1
CASSQDIEHVNTEAFF
>-|TRBV5-1|17|TRBJ2-5
CASSRKSSGSTGETQYF
>once|TRBV5-1|17|TRBJ2-1
CASSLELAGSSYNEQFF
>-|TRBV3-1/TRBV3-2|16|TRBJ2-7
CASSQALTGPSYEQYF
>once|TRBV6-4|16|TRBJ2-6
CASSPGTGSGANVLTF
>-|TRBV29-1|11|TRBJ2-3
CSVEGGGMQYF
>-|TRBV29-1|15|TRBJ1-5
CSVRHSVDSNQPQHF
>-|TRBV25-1|16|TRBJ2-3
CASSESSGGYVDTQYF
>-|TRBV5-5|15|TRBJ2-3
CASSIAGGSTDTQYF
>-|TRBV3-1/TRBV3-2|14|TRBJ2-7
CASSQASGAYEQYF
>-|TRBV30|16|TRBJ1-3
CAWSPNPGVSGNTIYF
>-|TRBV6-2/TRBV6-3|19|TRBJ1-6
CASSLNNRDRSSYNSPLHF
>-|TRBV9|17|TRBJ1-3
CASSVSLRGNEGNTIYF